This TCR beta chain was profiled in a study of molecular identifiers for immune sequencing clone quantification. J lost 5 bases, V lost 1 base, and 6 bases had no gene match. The CDR3 covers 15 residues. From germline, CDR1 is MNHEY and CDR2 SVGAGI. One entry per CDR3 protein results from TCRdb running MiXCR on the PCR reads. This table has approximately 550,000 distinct CDR3 sequences, under 30% appearing once. This clonotype was seen a few times. The source is a human donor in good health. Some libraries in this study had Jurkat cell RNA spiked in. V is TRBV6-5 and J is TRBJ2-5, with 8 bases matching TRBD1. Sequencing used naive CD8+ T cells from blood, with Jurkat cell RNA spiked in. Stated subset: FACS-sorted CD8+CD4-CCR7+CD45RA+ naive T cells. CDR3 nucleotides: TGTGCCAGCAGTTACTTCAAGACAGGGGAGGAGACCCAGTACTTC. This codes for CASSYFKTGEETQYF.